Listed here are 31 T cell receptor beta chains from one sample, sequenced in a study of beta chain features in type 1 diabetes. Sequenced material consisted of expressed TCRB transcripts (all of the isolated RNA was reverse transcribed). Profiling relied on immunoSEQ multiplex PCR, and the TCRdb table lists in-frame clones only, not all of them. The sample yields over 120,000 clones, about 13% seen once. Study-wide results and limits: Moderate but significant shortening of TCRB CDR3s was recorded in all four CD4+ subsets from Type 1 diabetes patients.

For these receptors, no antigen is known. The material sequenced was central memory CD4+ T cells from blood. The receptor source for this set is a man aged 18 to 30 with type 1 diabetes.

Only a few counts were recorded for this clone. V usage is TRBV19 and J usage is TRBJ1-6; no definite D call. Germline loops: CDR1 LNHDA, CDR2 SQIVND (reference sequence). The V end lost 4 bases, the J end lost 1 base, and 11 bases lay between the germline ends. The CDR3 loop spans 16 amino acids. CDR3 DNA: TGTGCCAGTAGTAGGGTGGGAGGATCCTATAATTCACCCCTCCACTTT. This gives the protein CASSRVGGSYNSPLHF.

This clone was observed a few times. This CDR3 reads CASSQLGSGGADYNEQFF. CDR3 nucleotides: TGTGCCAGCAGCCAGTTGGGTAGCGGGGGGGCGGACTACAATGAGCAGTTCTTC. The rearrangement joins TRBV14 to TRBJ2-1, with 11 bases matching TRBD2. The CDR3 totals 18 residues. Germline V gene sequence: CDR1 SGHDN, CDR2 FVKESK. With 3 bases clipped from V and 3 bases from J, the junction kept 10 bases outside the gene matches.

This clone was detected only a few times. The rearrangement links TRBV30 to TRBJ2-6; TRBD1 agrees at 7 bases. V was clipped by 2 bases and J by 2 bases; unmatched bases: 6. The CDR3 extends over 16 amino acids. The germline gives CDR1 GTSNPN, CDR2 SVGIG (reference sequence). The CDR3: CAWSRDRVAGANVLTF. In DNA form, the CDR3 reads TGTGCCTGGAGTCGAGACAGGGTGGCTGGGGCCAACGTCCTGACTTTC.

Ten or more counts support this clone. The gene calls are TRBV18 and TRBJ2-5, with D uncertain. Germline CDR1 is KGHSH and CDR2 is LQKENI. The CDR3 is 11 residues long. The V end was cut by 5 bases, the J end by 1 base, with 2 bases between. CDR3 DNA: TGTGCCAGCTCAAGCCAAGAGACCCAGTACTTC. Translating it yields CASSSQETQYF.

The chain employs TRBV18 and TRBJ2-2, with TRBD1 identical over 8 bases. This CDR3 comprises 18 residues. CDR1 KGHSH and CDR2 LQKENI come from the germline V gene. V shed 0 bases and J 4 bases; nucleotides not matched to a gene: 10. CDR3 amino acids: CASSPPRGQGIGTGELFF. In DNA, the CDR3 is TGTGCCAGCTCACCACCGCGTGGACAGGGTATAGGCACCGGGGAGCTGTTTTTT.

CDR3 nucleotide sequence: TGTGCCAGCAGCCCATTGGACAGGGATGGAGCTTTCTTT. Translating it yields CASSPLDRDGAFF. V gene TRBV11-2 combines with J gene TRBJ1-1, with 8 bases identical to TRBD1. V gave up 5 bases and J gave up 10 bases; unmatched junction bases: 9. This CDR3 comprises 13 residues. Germline CDR1 reads SGHAT; CDR2 reads FQNNGV.

This clone was counted only a few times. The chain combines TRBV2 with TRBJ2-7, with 8 bases identical to TRBD1. V shed 11 bases, J shed 3 bases, and the junction held 9 bases outside the gene matches. The CDR3 consists of 13 residues. Germline assignment: CDR1 SNHLY and CDR2 FYNNEI. The CDR3, as DNA: TGTGCCGCATCCCCAGGACAGGGCTACGAGCAGTACTTC. Translated: CAASPGQGYEQYF.

The rearrangement uses TRBV30 and TRBJ2-5; D might be TRBD1 or TRBD2, each matching 5 bases. Germline lookup yields CDR1 GTSNPN and CDR2 SVGIG (reference sequence). CDR3 size: 12 residues. V gave up 0 bases and J gave up 8 bases, with 10 bases separating them. As DNA, the CDR3 is TGTGCCTGGAGTGTAGGGACCGCAACCCAGTACTTC. It specifies CAWSVGTATQYF.

The genes are TRBV6-1 and TRBJ2-7, with 12 bases lining up with TRBD1. The CDR3 covers 14 residues. V lost 4 bases to trimming and J lost 7 bases; unmatched junction nucleotides: 5. Germline V CDR1 and CDR2: MNHNS, SASEGT. The CDR3 spells CASSAGQGAGEQYF. CDR3 nucleotide sequence: TGTGCCAGCAGTGCGGGACAGGGGGCTGGGGAGCAGTACTTC.

The chain carries TRBV7-9 and TRBJ2-3, with TRBD2 as a possible D gene (6 bases). CDR1 SEHNR and CDR2 FQNEAQ come from the germline V gene (reference sequence). V lost 4 bases to trimming and J lost 1 base, with 15 bases between them. The CDR3 sequence is 16 residues long. The CDR3 region is CASSSRLVKGTDTQYF. Written as DNA, the CDR3 is TGTGCCAGCAGCTCAAGACTAGTGAAGGGCACAGATACGCAGTATTTT.

The V and J genes are TRBV7-6 and TRBJ1-1, with D unclear. The CDR3 length is 15 residues. Deletions cut 1 base from V and 1 base from J, with 10 bases between. The germline V gene encodes CDR1 SGHVS and CDR2 FNYEAQ. In DNA, the CDR3 is TGTGCCAGCAGCTTAGTTGGCAGCCAGAACACTGAAGCTTTCTTT. It encodes CASSLVGSQNTEAFF.

This clone has a handful of counts. The chain carries TRBV6-6 and TRBJ2-7; a possible D gene is TRBD1 (6 bases). Per the germline V gene, CDR1 is MNHNY and CDR2 is SVGAGI (reference sequence). CDR3 length: 16 residues. Trimming left V 2 bases short and J 3 bases short, with 17 bases between. The CDR3 nucleotides read TGTGCCAGCAGTTACCGCCCGGCAGGGGACGGCTACGAGCAGTACTTC. Protein product: CASSYRPAGDGYEQYF.

This clone was picked up a small number of times. This chain connects TRBV6-5 to TRBJ2-5, with D hard to call. V was pared by 8 bases and J by 7 bases, with 14 bases between. The CDR3 extends over 12 amino acids. Germline V gene data show CDR1 as MNHEY and CDR2 as SVGAGI. CDR3: CASFPPEGTQYF. DNA for the CDR3: TGTGCCAGCTTCCCGCCAGAAGGGACCCAGTACTTC.

This chain joins TRBV9 and TRBJ1-6; D call uncertain. V lost 4 bases and J 0 bases, leaving 17 bases between the germline ends. CDR1 is SGDLS and CDR2 is YYNGEE in the germline V gene. CDR3 size: 18 residues. CDR3 protein: CASSPRSGSSSYNSPLHF. In nucleotides, the CDR3 is TGTGCCAGCAGCCCCCGATCCGGGAGCAGCTCCTATAATTCACCCCTCCACTTT.

The gene calls are TRBV28 and TRBJ2-5; TRBD1 aligns across 7 bases. The DNA end is a closer match to TRBJ2-7, so the J assignment may be wrong. The germline gives CDR1 MDHEN, CDR2 SYDVKM. The CDR3 is 13 residues long. The CDR3 nucleotides read TGTGCCAGTGGGGGACAGTCGCCCTACGAGCAGTACTTC. Translated: CASGGQSPYEQYF.

This clone has more than one count but fewer than ten. The rearrangement uses TRBV30 and TRBJ2-7; D may be TRBD1 (5 bases). The length of the CDR3 is 14 residues. Germline values: CDR1 GTSNPN, CDR2 SVGIG (reference sequence). Trimming stripped 1 base from V and 3 bases from J, with 13 bases between. CDR3 nucleotide sequence: TGTGCCTGGAGTGAGGTACAGGTCCTCTACGAGCAGTACTTC. Translation: CAWSEVQVLYEQYF.

The chain combines TRBV25-1 with TRBJ1-5; D remains ambiguous. Germline lookup yields CDR1 MGHDK and CDR2 SYGVNS. The CDR3 contains 13 residues. Deletions cut 4 bases from V and 1 base from J, with 5 bases between. The CDR3 DNA is TGTGCCAGCAGTGTGGCCAGCAATCAGCCCCAGCATTTT. It specifies CASSVASNQPQHF.

The rearrangement links TRBV7-3 to TRBJ2-3; 9 bases are shared with TRBD1. CDR3 length: 15 amino acids. V lost 5 bases to trimming and J lost 1 base; unmatched junction nucleotides: 4. Germline V CDR1 and CDR2: SGHTA, FQGTGA. The CDR3 coding sequence is TGTGCCAGCAGCCGGGGGGACAGGGGCACAGATACGCAGTATTTT. As protein: CASSRGDRGTDTQYF. Complete variable domain (other parts from reference TRBV7-3 and TRBJ2-3): GAGVSQTPSNKVTEKGKYVELRCDPISGHTALYWYRQSLGQGPEFLIYFQGTGAADDSGLPNDRFFAVRPEGSVSTLKIQRTERGDSAVYLCASSRGDRGTDTQYFGPGTRLTVL.

The genes are TRBV10-3 and TRBJ2-7; maybe TRBD2 (7 bases). The CDR3 has 15 residues. Deletions cut 2 bases from V and 2 bases from J, with 13 bases between. Germline-derived CDR1 and CDR2 are ENHRY and SYGVKD. CDR3 region: CAISEDRGAPYEQYF. The CDR3 DNA follows: TGTGCCATCAGTGAGGATCGGGGGGCCCCCTACGAGCAGTACTTC.

The rearrangement joins TRBV30 to TRBJ1-6; D is undetermined. Germline values: CDR1 GTSNPN, CDR2 SVGIG (reference sequence). The germline V and J ends were trimmed by 4 bases and 0 bases, with 13 bases remaining between them. The CDR3 is 16 amino acids. CDR3 loop: CAWTGIGRSYNSPLHF. The CDR3 region has the DNA TGTGCCTGGACGGGGATAGGACGCTCCTATAATTCACCCCTCCACTTT.

This clone was found a few times. The chain uses TRBV6-5 and TRBJ1-1; D may be TRBD1 (5 bases). Trimming stripped 9 bases from V and 0 bases from J, with 8 bases between. The CDR3 length is 12 residues. Per germline, CDR1 MNHEY and CDR2 SVGAGI. The CDR3: CASQGMNTEAFF. DNA for the CDR3: TGTGCCAGTCAGGGCATGAACACTGAAGCTTTCTTT.

This clone occurred a few times. The chain couples TRBV2 to TRBJ2-3; 11 bases align to TRBD2. CDR1 SNHLY and CDR2 FYNNEI come from the germline V gene. The trim removed 7 bases at V and 9 bases at J, leaving 24 bases unmatched. The CDR3 is 19 residues long. CDR3 coding DNA: TGTGCCAGCATCTCCCTAGCGGGGGGACCCCCTGGTCAGAGAGACACGCAGTATTTT. It encodes CASISLAGGPPGQRDTQYF. The full variable domain, rest sourced from reference TRBV2 and TRBJ2-3, is EPEVTQTPSHQVTQMGQEVILRCVPISNHLYFYWYRQILGQKVEFLVSFYNNEISEKSEIFDDQFSVERPDGSNFTLKIRSTKLEDSAMYFCASISLAGGPPGQRDTQYFGPGTRLTVL.

This clone was detected only a few times. The rearrangement links TRBV5-4 to TRBJ1-2; D remains unclear. With 4 bases removed from V and 6 bases from J, the gap between germline ends came to 13 bases. The CDR3 contains 13 residues. Germline V gene data show CDR1 as SGHNT and CDR2 as YYREEE (reference sequence). The CDR3 DNA reads as TGTGCCAGCAGCCCTCCAGGAAAGGATGGCTACACCTTC. As protein: CASSPPGKDGYTF.

The chain employs TRBV30 and TRBJ2-6; D is possibly TRBD1 (6 bases). This CDR3 is 15 amino acids long. Germline CDR1 GTSNPN, CDR2 SVGIG (reference sequence). The V end lost 7 bases, the J end lost 0 bases, and 13 bases lay between the germline ends. The CDR3, as DNA: TGTGCCTTCTGGACAGTACACTCTGGGGCCAACGTCCTGACTTTC. This codes for CAFWTVHSGANVLTF.

This clone has just a few counts. This chain uses TRBV28 with TRBJ2-7; TRBD1 or TRBD2 may be the D gene (5 bases each). This CDR3 has 15 amino acids. The V gene's germline CDR1 is MDHEN and CDR2 SYDVKM. With 6 bases removed from V and 3 bases from J, the gap between germline ends came to 18 bases. For the CDR3, the DNA is TGTGCCAGCAGCTCCGGGACCATGTCACTCTACGAGCAGTACTTC. Protein product: CASSSGTMSLYEQYF.

This clone was seen a handful of times. The chain recombines TRBV7-9 with TRBJ2-5; 12 positions agree with TRBD2. This CDR3 is 16 amino acids long. V was clipped by 4 bases and J by 5 bases; unmatched bases: 8. Germline CDR1 SEHNR, CDR2 FQNEAQ (reference sequence). The CDR3 DNA sequence: TGTGCCAGCAGCTCAACTAGCGGGGGGTTCTTGGAGACCCAGTACTTC. Protein: CASSSTSGGFLETQYF. Supplemented by reference TRBV7-9 and TRBJ2-5, the full variable domain reads DTGVSQNPRHKITKRGQNVTFRCDPISEHNRLYWYRQTLGQGPEFLTYFQNEAQLEKSRLLSDRFSAERPKGSFSTLEIQRTEQGDSAMYLCASSSTSGGFLETQYFGPGTRLLVL.

This clone showed up just a few times. This rearrangement joins TRBV9 to TRBJ1-1; TRBD1 might be the D (5 bases). This CDR3 is 15 amino acids long. Germline V lookup: CDR1 SGDLS, CDR2 YYNGEE. V lost 0 bases and J lost 0, with 9 bases in between. CDR3 nucleotides: TGTGCCAGCAGCGTAGCTACAGGTTTGAACACTGAAGCTTTCTTT. It specifies CASSVATGLNTEAFF.

The J gene is TRBJ2-1, the V gene TRBV2, with TRBD2 matching over 7 bases. The CDR3 length is 14 residues. The germline gives CDR1 SNHLY, CDR2 FYNNEI. V lost 7 bases and J lost 4; bases outside the gene matches: 7. CDR3 in amino acids: CASIWGGPYNEQFF. In DNA, the CDR3 is TGTGCCAGCATCTGGGGGGGACCTTACAATGAGCAGTTCTTC. Supplemented by reference TRBV2 and TRBJ2-1, the full variable domain reads EPEVTQTPSHQVTQMGQEVILRCVPISNHLYFYWYRQILGQKVEFLVSFYNNEISEKSEIFDDQFSVERPDGSNFTLKIRSTKLEDSAMYFCASIWGGPYNEQFFGPGTRLTVL.

This clone was recorded a few times. CDR3 nucleotides: TGTGCCTGGGCCTTACAGGGGGTCTATGGCTACACCTTC. Amino acids: CAWALQGVYGYTF. This chain connects TRBV30 to TRBJ1-2; 8 bases line up with TRBD1. The ends lost 5 bases at V and 4 bases at J; junction bases unmatched: 6. The germline CDR1 and CDR2 sequences are GTSNPN and SVGIG (reference sequence). The CDR3 has 13 amino acids.

This clone appeared a few times. The V gene is TRBV7-2, the J gene TRBJ2-3; 7 nucleotides agree with TRBD2. This CDR3 has 14 residues. Germline V CDR1 and CDR2: SGHTA, FQGNSA. J gave up 14 bases and V 1 base, and 12 bases lay outside the gene matches. The DNA of the CDR3 is TGTGCCAGCAGCTTAGTGGAGGCTAGCGGAAGACGGTATTTT. This gives the protein CASSLVEASGRRYF.

A few counts support this clone. The rearrangement joins TRBV18 to TRBJ2-1, with D perhaps being TRBD1 or TRBD2 (5 bases each). V lost 8 bases to trimming and J lost 9 bases, with 23 bases between them. Germline V lookup: CDR1 KGHSH, CDR2 LQKENI. There are 15 residues in the CDR3. CDR3 DNA: TGTGCCAGCACCGAAGCAGAGGGGCCGTGGATTGAGCAGTTCTTC. This sequence encodes CASTEAEGPWIEQFF.